These 27 T cell receptor beta chains share one sample of origin, sequenced in a study of T cells generated in artificial thymic organoids. Separate semi-nested PCRs amplified TCRalpha and TCRbeta libraries using constant-region reverse primers in TRAC or TRBC. TCRdb passed the 5' RACE reads through MiXCR, listing each CDR3 protein once. The sample lists 6,000 to 8,000 distinct CDR3 sequences, around 25% seen once, with roughly 3.3% in the top ten. Artificial thymic organoids aggregated human hematopoietic stem and progenitor cells with human DLL1-expressing MS5 murine stromal cells. Organoids were seeded with FACS-purified CD34+CD3- stem and progenitor cells depleted of residual T cells. Their cognate antigens are unknown. The sequenced sample consisted of naive CD8+ T cells grown in artificial thymic organoids from cord blood stem and progenitor cells. Subset defined: CD3+TCRalphabeta+CD8SP T cells; for blood, CD45RO-CCR7+ naive CD8+ T cells. The receptors were gathered from a human donor who gave cord blood stem cells for thymic organoid culture, a cardiac surgery patient who gave postnatal thymus, or a blood donor (not recorded which).

In the case of this clonotype: The CDR3 ends on some other residue instead of the conserved phenylalanine or tryptophan, so this is likely a read error. This chain connects TRBV12-3 or TRBV12-4 to TRBJ1-2; no reliable D call. V was trimmed by 3 bases and J by 0 bases, leaving 5 bases between them. The CDR3 totals 13 residues. The CDR3 reads CASSFPANYGYTY. CDR3 in DNA: TGTGCCAGCAGTTTCCCAGCTAACTATGGCTACACCTAC.

By share of the sample, this clonotype is medium-sized. V is TRBV29-1 and J is TRBJ2-7; 7 bases align to TRBD1. The V and J ends lost 5 bases and 0 bases, in that order; junction bases with no gene match: 4. In germline, CDR1 is SQVTM, CDR2 ANQGSEA. The CDR3 loop spans 13 amino acids. Written as DNA, the CDR3 is TGCAGCGTTCTCGGACAGGTCTCCTACGAGCAGTACTTC. This encodes CSVLGQVSYEQYF.

This clonotype was counted between two and nine times. The J gene is TRBJ2-1, the V gene TRBV9, with TRBD1 matching 10 bases. The ends lost 0 bases at V and 5 bases at J; junction bases unmatched: 5. The germline V gene has CDR1 SGDLS and CDR2 YYNGEE. The CDR3 spans 16 residues. CDR3 bases: TGTGCCAGCAGCGTAGGGGACAGGGGATACAACAATGAGCAGTTCTTC. This translates into CASSVGDRGYNNEQFF.

V usage is TRBV20-1 and J usage is TRBJ2-5; D uncertain. This CDR3 spans 11 amino acids. Germline values: CDR1 DFQATT, CDR2 SNEGSKA (reference sequence). V lost 1 base and J lost 7, with 7 bases in between. In DNA form, the CDR3 reads TGCAGTGCTAGAGGGGTGGGGACCCAGTACTTC. It translates to CSARGVGTQYF.

This rearrangement joins TRBV7-9 to TRBJ1-1, with TRBD1 matching 10 bases. V trimming: 4 bases; J trimming: 4 bases; junction bases outside the gene matches: 3. The germline V gene has CDR1 SEHNR and CDR2 FQNEAQ (reference sequence). The CDR3 has 14 residues. The CDR3 protein is CASSSRTGGTEAFF. CDR3 DNA sequence: TGTGCCAGCAGCTCTCGGACAGGGGGCACTGAAGCTTTCTTT.

The chain has TRBV12-3 or TRBV12-4 and TRBJ1-2; D ambiguous. With 8 bases removed from V and 3 bases from J, the gap between germline ends came to 10 bases. The CDR3 spans 12 residues. CDR3 nucleotide sequence: TGTGCCAGCGCGGGGAGAGACTATGGCTACACCTTC. Encoded protein: CASAGRDYGYTF.

This clonotype was detected only a few times. The chain uses TRBV28 and TRBJ1-2; D gene unclear. V lost 1 base, J lost 7 bases, and 7 bases lay in between. Germline CDR1 is MDHEN and CDR2 is SYDVKM. The CDR3 extends over 12 amino acids. For the CDR3, the DNA is TGTGCCAGCAGTTTATCGGCGGGTGGCTACACCTTC. Amino acids: CASSLSAGGYTF.

This chain joins TRBV7-2 and TRBJ2-3; D remains unclear. CDR3 length equals 12 residues. From germline, CDR1 is SGHTA and CDR2 FQGNSA. V was shortened by 3 bases and J by 7 bases, with 8 bases between the two germline ends. The CDR3 reads CASSFARNTQYF. DNA for the CDR3: TGTGCCAGCAGCTTTGCTCGGAATACGCAGTATTTT.

The V gene is TRBV4-3, the J gene TRBJ2-4, with D hard to call. The CDR3 extends over 14 amino acids. Per the germline V gene, CDR1 is LGHNA and CDR2 is YSLEER. The V gene lost 0 bases and the J gene lost 6 bases, with 9 bases spanning the gap. CDR3 residues: CASSQERRLNIQYF. The CDR3 coding sequence is TGCGCCAGCAGCCAAGAACGCAGATTAAACATTCAGTACTTC.

The gene calls are TRBV7-9 and TRBJ2-6; TRBD1 aligns across 8 bases. V lost 3 bases and J lost 3; bases outside the gene matches: 10. Germline CDR1 reads SEHNR; CDR2 reads FQNEAQ (reference sequence). The CDR3 sequence is 18 residues long. The CDR3 spells CASSFKGQGICGANVLTF. CDR3 sequence (DNA): TGTGCCAGCAGCTTTAAAGGACAGGGAATTTGTGGGGCCAACGTCCTGACTTTC.

Only a few counts were recorded for this clonotype. J is TRBJ2-7 and V is TRBV4-1, with D uncertain. V lost 0 bases and J 2 bases, leaving 8 bases between the germline ends. The CDR3 consists of 14 residues. CDR1 and CDR2 (germline): MGHRA, YSYEKL. The CDR3 coding sequence is TGCGCCAGCAGCCAAGAAGCGATTACCTACGAGCAGTACTTC. It is translated as CASSQEAITYEQYF.

The chain joins TRBV4-1 to TRBJ1-5, with D tentatively TRBD1 (6 bases). The CDR3 has 15 residues. The germline V gene has CDR1 MGHRA and CDR2 YSYEKL. The V end lost 4 bases, the J end lost 2 bases, and 12 bases lay between the germline ends. CDR3 in amino acids: CASSPGQSCNQPQHF. In DNA form, the CDR3 reads TGCGCCAGCAGCCCAGGACAGTCGTGCAATCAGCCCCAGCATTTT.

In its sample, this clonotype was seen a few times. In DNA, the CDR3 is TGCGCCAGCAGCCAAGATGGGACTAAGCGGGGTACAGATACGCAGTATTTT. It yields the protein CASSQDGTKRGTDTQYF. The J gene is TRBJ2-3, the V gene TRBV4-1; 7 nucleotides match TRBD2. This CDR3 is built from 17 residues. Trimming removed 0 bases from V and 3 bases from J; junction bases left unmatched: 9. Germline lookup yields CDR1 MGHRA and CDR2 YSYEKL.

The chain employs TRBV4-1 and TRBJ1-5, with D tentatively TRBD1 (5 bases). V lost 5 bases and J 5 bases, leaving 19 bases between the germline ends. The CDR3 runs 16 residues. CDR1 is MGHRA, CDR2 YSYEKL, per germline. The CDR3 spells CASSDHPGTFDQPQHF. CDR3 DNA sequence: TGCGCCAGCAGCGACCACCCTGGGACGTTCGATCAGCCCCAGCATTTT.

This clonotype is classed as medium-sized. Here the CDR3 reads CAISGAGWEQYF. In nucleotides, the CDR3 is TGTGCCATCAGTGGCGCAGGTTGGGAGCAGTACTTC. V is TRBV10-3 and J is TRBJ2-7; D gene ambiguous. Germline V gene lookup returns CDR1 ENHRY and CDR2 SYGVKD. The CDR3 has 12 residues. V was trimmed by 4 bases and J by 7 bases, leaving 11 bases between them.

V is TRBV4-3 and J is TRBJ2-3; 9 bases are shared with TRBD2. The CDR3 is 13 residues long. The junction had 0 bases not matched to a gene; V was cut back by 0 bases and J by 8 bases. The germline V gene has CDR1 LGHNA and CDR2 YSLEER. Here the CDR3 reads CASSQDSGGTQYF. DNA of the CDR3: TGCGCCAGCAGCCAAGATAGCGGGGGTACGCAGTATTTT.

This clonotype was found a few times. This chain connects TRBV24-1 to TRBJ2-5; D tentatively reads TRBD1 or TRBD2 (5 bases each). This CDR3 is built from 17 residues. V lost 3 bases, J lost 4 bases, and 20 bases lay in between. From germline, CDR1 is KGHDR and CDR2 SFDVKD. CDR3 coding DNA: TGTGCCACCAGTGATGGCTCCGGGACCATGATGAGAGAGACCCAGTACTTC. Translated: CATSDGSGTMMRETQYF.

This clonotype counts as medium-sized. This sequence joins TRBV5-5 and TRBJ1-4, with D maybe TRBD1 (5 bases). V gave up 4 bases and J gave up 2 bases, with 12 bases separating them. Germline-derived CDR1 and CDR2 are SGHKS and YYEKEE (reference sequence). The CDR3 is 15 amino acids. For the CDR3, the DNA is TGTGCCAGCAGCCGCAGGGAATGGACTAATGAAAAACTGTTTTTT. Amino acids: CASSRREWTNEKLFF.

The chain couples TRBV7-4 to TRBJ2-7, with a tentative D call TRBD1 (5 bases). Deletions cut 7 bases from V and 2 bases from J, with 6 bases between. This CDR3 has 11 residues. Germline CDR1 SGHVT, CDR2 SQSDAQ. CDR3 loop: CASKGPYEQYF. CDR3 in DNA: TGTGCCAGCAAGGGGCCCTACGAGCAGTACTTC. Based on the CDR3 plus reference TRBV7-4 and TRBJ2-7, the full variable domain is GAGVSQSPRYKVAKRGRDVALRCDSISGHVTLYWYRQTLGQGSEVLTYSQSDAQRDKSGRPSGRFSAERPERSVSTLKIQRTEQGDSAVYLCASKGPYEQYFGPGTRLTVT.

This clonotype qualifies as medium-sized. The chain combines TRBV10-3 with TRBJ2-3; 10 nucleotides match TRBD2. Trimming at V came to 4 bases and at J to 4 bases, leaving 5 bases not matched to a gene. Germline V gives CDR1 ENHRY, CDR2 SYGVKD. The CDR3 runs to 15 residues. CDR3 coding DNA: TGTGCCATCAGTGCCCTAGCGGGGGCGGCAGATACGCAGTATTTT. Translation gives CAISALAGAADTQYF.

This clonotype counts as medium-sized. V is TRBV7-9 and J is TRBJ1-2; 8 positions agree with TRBD1. The CDR3 runs to 13 residues. V was clipped by 2 bases and J by 7 bases; unmatched bases: 3. CDR1 is SEHNR and CDR2 is FQNEAQ in the germline V gene (reference sequence). The CDR3 spells CASSLPRGPGYTF. Written as DNA, the CDR3 is TGTGCCAGCAGCTTACCCAGGGGGCCTGGCTACACCTTC.

This clonotype is deemed medium-sized. The chain recombines TRBV4-2 with TRBJ2-2; the D call may be TRBD1 or TRBD2 (5 bases each). Between the trimmed V and J ends, which lost 3 bases and 0 bases, there was a span of 14 bases. The CDR3 contains 17 residues. Looked up from germline, CDR1 is LGHNA and CDR2 is YNFKEQ. As DNA, the CDR3 is TGTGCCAGCAGCCAGCCAGGGACGGACGCGAACACCGGGGAGCTGTTTTTT. It is translated as CASSQPGTDANTGELFF.

This clonotype turned up a few times. The chain employs TRBV30 and TRBJ2-7, with D tentatively TRBD2 (6 bases). The CDR3 sequence is 12 residues long. The V gene lost 0 bases and the J gene lost 7 bases, with 10 bases spanning the gap. Germline V gene lookup returns CDR1 GTSNPN and CDR2 SVGIG (reference sequence). CDR3 DNA sequence: TGTGCCTGGAGTGTGGGTGGGAGGGAGCAGTACTTC. Translated: CAWSVGGREQYF.

The chain joins TRBV5-4 to TRBJ2-7; no clear D gene. Trimming stripped 0 bases from V and 2 bases from J, with 6 bases between. The CDR3 consists of 13 residues. CDR1 and CDR2 from the germline V gene are SGHNT and YYREEE (reference sequence). CDR3 coding DNA: TGTGCCAGCAGCTTGGAGGAAACCTACGAGCAGTACTTC. Its protein is CASSLEETYEQYF.

In its sample, this clonotype is medium-sized. The J gene is TRBJ1-5, the V gene TRBV21-1. TRBV21-1 is marked as a pseudogene. CDR3 length equals 14 residues. CDR3 DNA: TGTGCCAGCAGCAAGGAAACGTTCGATCAGCCCCAGCATTTT. Encoded protein: CASSKETFDQPQHF.

By share of the sample, this clonotype is medium-sized (0.01 to 0.1%). In DNA, the CDR3 is TGTGCCAGCAGCGCTCCCGGGGAGCTGTTTTTT. Translation: CASSAPGELFF. This chain uses TRBV4-2 with TRBJ2-2; D unclear. Germline CDR1 reads LGHNA; CDR2 reads YNFKEQ. V lost 5 bases and J lost 6, with 4 bases in between. The CDR3 length is 11 residues.

V and J are TRBV19 and TRBJ2-3; a possible D gene is TRBD2 (5 bases). V dropped 5 bases and J dropped 5 bases, with 23 bases sitting between them. The length of the CDR3 is 17 residues. CDR1 is LNHDA, CDR2 SQIVND, per germline (reference sequence). The CDR3 sequence: CASSRVGDPYIGDTQYF. The DNA for the CDR3 is TGTGCCAGTAGTCGAGTGGGAGACCCTTACATTGGAGATACGCAGTATTTT.